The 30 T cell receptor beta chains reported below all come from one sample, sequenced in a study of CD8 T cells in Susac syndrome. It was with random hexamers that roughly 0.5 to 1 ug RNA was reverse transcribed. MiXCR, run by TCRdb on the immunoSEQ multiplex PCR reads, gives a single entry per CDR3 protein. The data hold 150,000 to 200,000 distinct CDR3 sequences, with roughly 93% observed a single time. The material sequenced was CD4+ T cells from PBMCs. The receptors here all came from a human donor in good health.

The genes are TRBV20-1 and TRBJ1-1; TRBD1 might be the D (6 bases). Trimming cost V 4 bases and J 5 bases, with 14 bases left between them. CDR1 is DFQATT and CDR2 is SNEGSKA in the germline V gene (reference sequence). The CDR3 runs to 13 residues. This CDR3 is CSAIYRVRTEAFF. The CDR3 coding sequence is TGCAGTGCTATATACAGGGTTAGGACTGAAGCTTTCTTT.

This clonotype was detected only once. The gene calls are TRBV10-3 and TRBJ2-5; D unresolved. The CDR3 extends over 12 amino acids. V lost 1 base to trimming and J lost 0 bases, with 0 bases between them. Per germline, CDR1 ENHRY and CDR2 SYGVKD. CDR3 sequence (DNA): TGTGCCATCAGTGAGTACCAAGAGACCCAGTACTTC. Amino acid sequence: CAISEYQETQYF.

The CDR3 sequence is CASSPVALWDTQYF. The CDR3 coding sequence is TGTGCCAGCAGCCCAGTAGCCCTCTGGGATACGCAGTATTTT. V usage is TRBV7-2 and J usage is TRBJ2-3; D is ambiguous. Germline V gene lookup returns CDR1 SGHTA and CDR2 FQGNSA. Trimming cost V 5 bases and J 6 bases, with 15 bases left between them. The CDR3 loop spans 14 amino acids. The full variable domain, completed using reference TRBV7-2 and TRBJ2-3, is GAGVSQSPSNKVTEKGKDVELRCDPISGHTALYWYRQSLGQGLEFLIYFQGNSAPDKSGLPSDRFSAERTGGSVSTLTIQRTQQEDSAVYLCASSPVALWDTQYFGPGTRLTVL.

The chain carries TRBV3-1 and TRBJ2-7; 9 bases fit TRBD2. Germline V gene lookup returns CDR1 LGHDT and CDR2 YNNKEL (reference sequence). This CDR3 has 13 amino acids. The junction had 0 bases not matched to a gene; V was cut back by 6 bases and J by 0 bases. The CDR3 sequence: CASRTSGSYEQYF. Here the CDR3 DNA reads TGTGCCAGCAGGACTAGCGGCTCCTACGAGCAGTACTTC.

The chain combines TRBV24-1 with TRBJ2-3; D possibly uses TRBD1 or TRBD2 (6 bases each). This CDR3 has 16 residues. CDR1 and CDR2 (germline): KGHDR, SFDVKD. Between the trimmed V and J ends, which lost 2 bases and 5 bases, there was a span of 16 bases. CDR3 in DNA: TGTGCCACCAGTGATTCCCATCCAGGGGAGGAAGATACGCAGTATTTT. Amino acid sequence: CATSDSHPGEEDTQYF.

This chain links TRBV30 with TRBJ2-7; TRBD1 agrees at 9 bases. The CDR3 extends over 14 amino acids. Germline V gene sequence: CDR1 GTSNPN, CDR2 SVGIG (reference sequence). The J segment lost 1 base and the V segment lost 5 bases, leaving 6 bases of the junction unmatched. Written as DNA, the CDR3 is TGTGCCTGGGACCACAGGGGGCAATCCTACGAGCAGTACTTC. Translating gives CAWDHRGQSYEQYF.

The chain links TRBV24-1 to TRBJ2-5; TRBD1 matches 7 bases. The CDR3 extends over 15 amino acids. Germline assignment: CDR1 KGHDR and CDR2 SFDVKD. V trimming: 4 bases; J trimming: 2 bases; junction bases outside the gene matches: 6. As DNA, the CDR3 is TGTGCCACCAGTGACGCCAAGGGGGCTCAAGAGACCCAGTACTTC. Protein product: CATSDAKGAQETQYF.

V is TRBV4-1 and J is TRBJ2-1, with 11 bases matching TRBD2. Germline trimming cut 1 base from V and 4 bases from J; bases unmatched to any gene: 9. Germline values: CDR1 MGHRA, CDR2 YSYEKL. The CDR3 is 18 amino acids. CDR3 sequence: CASSQGGFGTSGYNEQFF. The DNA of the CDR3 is TGCGCCAGCAGCCAAGGGGGGTTCGGGACTAGCGGATACAATGAGCAGTTCTTC.

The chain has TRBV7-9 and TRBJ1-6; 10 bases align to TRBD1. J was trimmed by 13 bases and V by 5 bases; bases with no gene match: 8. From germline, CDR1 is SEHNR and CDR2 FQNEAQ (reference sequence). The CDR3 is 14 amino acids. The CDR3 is CASSPGTGAFPLHF. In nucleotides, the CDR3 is TGTGCCAGCAGCCCTGGGACAGGGGCTTTCCCCCTCCACTTT.

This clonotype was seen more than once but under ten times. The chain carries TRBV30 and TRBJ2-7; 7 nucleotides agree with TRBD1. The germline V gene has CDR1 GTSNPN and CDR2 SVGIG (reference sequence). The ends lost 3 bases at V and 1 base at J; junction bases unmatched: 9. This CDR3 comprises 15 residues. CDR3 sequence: CAWSSGTVRSYEQYF. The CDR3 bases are TGTGCCTGGAGCTCCGGGACAGTCAGATCCTACGAGCAGTACTTC.

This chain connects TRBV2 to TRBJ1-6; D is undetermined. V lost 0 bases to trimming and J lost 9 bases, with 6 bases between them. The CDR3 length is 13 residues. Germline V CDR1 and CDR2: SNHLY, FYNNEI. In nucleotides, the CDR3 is TGTGCCAGCAGTGAAGCGAAGGGTTCACCCCTCCACTTT. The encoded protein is CASSEAKGSPLHF.

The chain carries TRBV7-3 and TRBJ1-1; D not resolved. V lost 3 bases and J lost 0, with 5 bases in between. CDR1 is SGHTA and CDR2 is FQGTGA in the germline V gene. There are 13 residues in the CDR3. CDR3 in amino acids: CASSFTVNTEAFF. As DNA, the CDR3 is TGTGCCAGCAGCTTCACCGTGAACACTGAAGCTTTCTTT.

The CDR3 region has the DNA TGTGCCAGCAGTACAAAGACCGGGGAGCTGTTTTTT. It encodes CASSTKTGELFF. J is TRBJ2-2 and V is TRBV7-3; D gene uncertain. The CDR3 has 12 residues. V lost 6 bases, J lost 5 bases, and 7 bases lay in between. In germline, CDR1 is SGHTA, CDR2 FQGTGA.

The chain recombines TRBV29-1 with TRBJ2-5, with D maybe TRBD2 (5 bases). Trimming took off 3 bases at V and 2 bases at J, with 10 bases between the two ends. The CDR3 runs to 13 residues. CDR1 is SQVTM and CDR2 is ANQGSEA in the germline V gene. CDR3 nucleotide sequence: TGCAGCGTTGATGGACTGGAACAAGAGACCCAGTACTTC. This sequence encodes CSVDGLEQETQYF.

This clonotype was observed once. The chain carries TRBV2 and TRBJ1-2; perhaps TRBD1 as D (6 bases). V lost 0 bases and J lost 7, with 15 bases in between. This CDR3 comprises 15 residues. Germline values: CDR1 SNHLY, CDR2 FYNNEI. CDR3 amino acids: CASSEASTGIGGYTF. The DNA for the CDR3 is TGTGCCAGCAGTGAAGCCTCTACAGGGATCGGTGGCTACACCTTC.

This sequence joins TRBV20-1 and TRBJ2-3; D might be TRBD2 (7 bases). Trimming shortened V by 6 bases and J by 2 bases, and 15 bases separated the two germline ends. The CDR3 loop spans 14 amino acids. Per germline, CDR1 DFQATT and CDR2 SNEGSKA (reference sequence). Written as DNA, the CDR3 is TGCAGTGCCCGGAAGGGGGGGATCACAGATACGCAGTATTTT. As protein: CSARKGGITDTQYF.

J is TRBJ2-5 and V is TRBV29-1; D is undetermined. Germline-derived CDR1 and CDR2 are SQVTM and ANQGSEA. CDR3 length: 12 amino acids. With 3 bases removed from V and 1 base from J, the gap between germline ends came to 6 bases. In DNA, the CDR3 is TGCAGCGTTGACGGTGGCCAAGAGACCCAGTACTTC. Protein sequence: CSVDGGQETQYF.

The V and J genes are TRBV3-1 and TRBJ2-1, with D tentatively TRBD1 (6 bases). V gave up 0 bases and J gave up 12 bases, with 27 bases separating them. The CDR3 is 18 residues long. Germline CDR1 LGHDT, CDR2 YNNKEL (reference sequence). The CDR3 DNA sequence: TGTGCCAGCAGCCAAGAGGGAGTCCTTGGGGGCTCTGGAAGGGGGCAGTTCTTC. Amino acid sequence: CASSQEGVLGGSGRGQFF.

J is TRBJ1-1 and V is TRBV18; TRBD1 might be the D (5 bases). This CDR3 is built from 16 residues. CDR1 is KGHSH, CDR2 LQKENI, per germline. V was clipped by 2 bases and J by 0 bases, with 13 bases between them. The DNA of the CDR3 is TGTGCCAGCTCACCATTGGGGACGGAGTTGAACACTGAAGCTTTCTTT. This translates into CASSPLGTELNTEAFF.

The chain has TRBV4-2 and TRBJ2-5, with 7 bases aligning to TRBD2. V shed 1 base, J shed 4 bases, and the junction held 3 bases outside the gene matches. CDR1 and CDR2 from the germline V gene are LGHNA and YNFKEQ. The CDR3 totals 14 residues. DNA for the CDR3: TGTGCCAGCAGCCAAGGGGGAGGGGCAGAGACCCAGTACTTC. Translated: CASSQGGGAETQYF.

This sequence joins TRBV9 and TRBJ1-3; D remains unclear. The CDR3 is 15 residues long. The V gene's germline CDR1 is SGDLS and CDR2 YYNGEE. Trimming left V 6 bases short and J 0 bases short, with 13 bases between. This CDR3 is CASNNGPSSGNTIYF. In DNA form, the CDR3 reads TGTGCCAGCAACAACGGGCCAAGCTCTGGAAACACCATATATTTT.

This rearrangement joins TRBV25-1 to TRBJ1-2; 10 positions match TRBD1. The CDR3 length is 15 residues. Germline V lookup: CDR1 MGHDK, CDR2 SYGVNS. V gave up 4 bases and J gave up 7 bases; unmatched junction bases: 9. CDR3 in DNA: TGTGCCAGCAGTGGAACGGGACAGGGGTTAGTTGGCTACACCTTC. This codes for CASSGTGQGLVGYTF.

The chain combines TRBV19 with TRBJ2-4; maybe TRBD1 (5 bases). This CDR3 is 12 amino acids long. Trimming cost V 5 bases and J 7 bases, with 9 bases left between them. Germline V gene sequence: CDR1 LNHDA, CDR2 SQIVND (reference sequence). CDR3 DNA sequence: TGTGCCAGTAGTCAGGGATCTAACATTCAGTACTTC. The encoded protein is CASSQGSNIQYF.

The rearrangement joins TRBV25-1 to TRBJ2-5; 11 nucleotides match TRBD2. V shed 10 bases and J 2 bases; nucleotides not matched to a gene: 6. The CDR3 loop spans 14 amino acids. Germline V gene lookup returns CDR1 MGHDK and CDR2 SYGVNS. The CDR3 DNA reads TGTGCCACCGGACTAGCGGGCCTACAAGAGACCCAGTACTTC. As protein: CATGLAGLQETQYF.

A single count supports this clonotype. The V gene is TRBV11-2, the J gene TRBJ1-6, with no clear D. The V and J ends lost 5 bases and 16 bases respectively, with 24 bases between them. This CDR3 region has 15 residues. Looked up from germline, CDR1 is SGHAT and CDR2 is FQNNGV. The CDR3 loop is CASSPRTDGWGILHF. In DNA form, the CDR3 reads TGTGCCAGCAGCCCGAGGACGGACGGATGGGGTATACTCCACTTT.

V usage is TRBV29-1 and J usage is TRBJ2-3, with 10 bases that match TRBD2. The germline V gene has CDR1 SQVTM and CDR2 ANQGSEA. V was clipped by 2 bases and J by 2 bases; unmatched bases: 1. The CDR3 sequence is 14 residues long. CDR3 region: CSVELAGVTDTQYF. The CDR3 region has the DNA TGCAGCGTTGAACTAGCGGGGGTCACAGATACGCAGTATTTT.

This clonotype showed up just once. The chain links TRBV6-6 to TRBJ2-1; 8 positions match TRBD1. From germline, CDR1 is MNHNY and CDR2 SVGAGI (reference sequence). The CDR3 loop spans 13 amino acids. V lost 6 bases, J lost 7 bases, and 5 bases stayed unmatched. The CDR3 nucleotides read TGTGCCAGCAGACAGCAGGGGGCGAATGAGCAGTTCTTC. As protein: CASRQQGANEQFF.

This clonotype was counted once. The CDR3 DNA follows: TGCGCCAGCAGCCTCGGTCCGGTTAAGGAAAAACTGTTTTTT. It is translated as CASSLGPVKEKLFF. V and J are TRBV5-1 and TRBJ1-4, with D unresolved. The CDR3 consists of 14 residues. Germline V gives CDR1 SGHRS, CDR2 YFSETQ. Trimming shortened V by 4 bases and J by 8 bases, and 15 bases separated the two germline ends. The whole variable domain, filled in from reference TRBV5-1 and TRBJ1-4, reads KAGVTQTPRYLIKTRGQQVTLSCSPISGHRSVSWYQQTPGQGLQFLFEYFSETQRNKGNFPGRFSGRQFSNSRSEMNVSTLELGDSALYLCASSLGPVKEKLFFGSGTQLSVL.

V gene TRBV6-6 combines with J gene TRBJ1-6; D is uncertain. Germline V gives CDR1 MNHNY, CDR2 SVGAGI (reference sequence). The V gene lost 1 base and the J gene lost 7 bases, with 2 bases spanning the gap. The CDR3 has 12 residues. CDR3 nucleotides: TGTGCCAGCAGTTACTGGAATTCACCCCTCCACTTT. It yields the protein CASSYWNSPLHF.

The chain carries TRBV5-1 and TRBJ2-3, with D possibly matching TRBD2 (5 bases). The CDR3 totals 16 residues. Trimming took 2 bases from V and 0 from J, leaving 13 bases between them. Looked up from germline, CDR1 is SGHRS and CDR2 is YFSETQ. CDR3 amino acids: CASSFMGRLSTDTQYF. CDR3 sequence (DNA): TGCGCCAGCAGCTTTATGGGCAGACTAAGCACAGATACGCAGTATTTT.